Presented here are 26 T cell receptor beta chains from one specimen sequenced in a study of human T cells and chemical hapten exposure (dated by TCRdb to 2020 to 2023). The library was made by RACE. The reads were generated on a NextSeq 500. TCRdb passed the public sequencing reads through fastp at Q25 and MiXCR, retaining productive beta sequences. CDR3 protein duplicates are merged, each entry listing the most common genes and DNA. This sample gives 85,000 to 90,000 distinct CDR3 sequences in total; 9.6% of them show up just once. The ten biggest clones cover around 3.6% of the sample. The time point label, read with the paper, signifies: pre-sensitization, week 0. The sample's treatment or condition label, in plain terms: therapeutic diphenylcyclopropenone sensitization with weekly scalp DPC. Sequencing was performed on whole blood, taken in connection with sensitization to the hapten diphenylcyclopropenone (DPC). All receptors come from a woman between 40 and 50 years old with alopecia areata. Some clones in this sample may be carry-over from other donors' samples.

This clonotype was found a few times. The chain employs TRBV28 and TRBJ2-5, with D perhaps matching TRBD2 (7 bases). The V end was cut by 3 bases, the J end by 6 bases, with 17 bases between. Per the germline V gene, CDR1 is MDHEN and CDR2 is SYDVKM. The CDR3 consists of 15 residues. CDR3 sequence (DNA): TGTGCCAGCAGTTTGCGCGGGGGCGGGGAAAAGACCCAGTACTTC. This codes for CASSLRGGGEKTQYF.

This sequence joins TRBV15 and TRBJ2-7, with TRBD1 matching 9 bases. The CDR3 extends over 14 amino acids. Per germline, CDR1 LNHNV and CDR2 YYDKDF (reference sequence). V trimming: 9 bases; J trimming: 2 bases; junction bases outside the gene matches: 8. For the CDR3, the DNA is TGTGCCACAGCTAGGACAGGGGCTCCCTACGAGCAGTACTTC. It codes for CATARTGAPYEQYF.

This chain links TRBV6-1 with TRBJ2-7, with 10 bases that match TRBD1. Unmatched junction bases numbered 3, after V lost 2 bases and J lost 2 bases. Germline V gene lookup returns CDR1 MNHNS and CDR2 SASEGT. The CDR3 loop spans 15 amino acids. The CDR3, as DNA: TGTGCCAGCAGTGAACCGGGGACAGGGGCCTACGAGCAGTACTTC. It codes for CASSEPGTGAYEQYF.

V usage is TRBV19 and J usage is TRBJ1-5; no definite D call. Germline-derived CDR1 and CDR2 are LNHDA and SQIVND (reference sequence). V lost 5 bases and J lost 7, with 21 bases in between. The CDR3 contains 16 residues. CDR3 sequence: CASSSPTGSGMQPQHF. CDR3 DNA sequence: TGTGCCAGTAGTTCGCCGACTGGGTCTGGTATGCAGCCCCAGCATTTT.

In this sample, this clonotype turned up a few times. The J gene is TRBJ1-5, the V gene TRBV6-2 or TRBV6-3; tentative D call: TRBD1 (5 bases). With 5 bases removed from V and 5 bases from J, the gap between germline ends came to 19 bases. This CDR3 comprises 16 residues. Germline-derived CDR1 and CDR2 are MNHEY and SVGEGT. The CDR3 reads CASSALSSGRDQPQHF. The CDR3 DNA reads TGTGCCAGCAGTGCACTATCGTCAGGGAGGGATCAGCCCCAGCATTTT.

This clonotype has at least ten counts. This rearrangement joins TRBV11-2 to TRBJ1-6; maybe TRBD1 (5 bases). Trimming removed 5 bases from V and 7 bases from J, with 12 bases in between. The CDR3 has 14 amino acids. The germline V gene has CDR1 SGHAT and CDR2 FQNNGV. The DNA for the CDR3 is TGTGCCAGCAGCCCCCGACAGTTGAATTCACCCCTCCACTTT. Encoded protein: CASSPRQLNSPLHF. Full variable domain (outside the CDR3, taken from reference TRBV11-2 and TRBJ1-6): EAGVAQSPRYKIIEKRQSVAFWCNPISGHATLYWYQQILGQGPKLLIQFQNNGVVDDSQLPKDRFSAERLKGVDSTLKIQPAKLEDSAVYLCASSPRQLNSPLHFGNGTRLTVT.

This clonotype was counted ten times or more. This chain uses TRBV6-2 or TRBV6-3 with TRBJ2-7; D gene uncertain. With 2 bases removed from V and 7 bases from J, the gap between germline ends came to 9 bases. CDR1 and CDR2 from the germline V gene are MNHEY and SVGEGT. The CDR3 loop spans 12 amino acids. This chain's CDR3 is CASSYVGYEQYF. The CDR3 DNA sequence: TGTGCCAGCAGTTACGTCGGTTATGAGCAGTACTTC.

V gene TRBV5-4 combines with J gene TRBJ2-3, with TRBD2 matching 10 bases. The CDR3 consists of 17 residues. With V trimmed by 0 bases and J by 6 bases, 10 bases remained unmatched. Germline V gene data show CDR1 as SGHNT and CDR2 as YYREEE (reference sequence). The CDR3 region is CASSLAASGGLVDTQYF. CDR3 nucleotide sequence: TGTGCCAGCAGCTTGGCGGCTAGCGGGGGCCTCGTCGATACGCAGTATTTT.

The chain has TRBV20-1 and TRBJ1-1; D is possibly TRBD1 (5 bases). Trimming removed 3 bases at V and 1 base at J, with 15 bases between. CDR1 and CDR2 from the germline V gene are DFQATT and SNEGSKA (reference sequence). This CDR3 comprises 15 residues. CDR3 nucleotides: TGCAGTGCTAGGGATACTGGCAGGGCGAACACTGAAGCTTTCTTT. The encoded protein is CSARDTGRANTEAFF.

V is TRBV5-1 and J is TRBJ2-7; D is possibly TRBD1 (5 bases). Trimming cost V 0 bases and J 0 bases, with 7 bases left between them. This CDR3 is 14 amino acids long. Germline lookup yields CDR1 SGHRS and CDR2 YFSETQ. The CDR3 loop is CASSLGQSSYEQYF. The CDR3 DNA reads TGCGCCAGCAGCTTGGGACAGAGCTCCTACGAGCAGTACTTC.

The chain is built from TRBV5-5 and TRBJ2-4; the D gene could be TRBD1 or TRBD2 (5 bases each). Per germline, CDR1 SGHKS and CDR2 YYEKEE (reference sequence). The CDR3 covers 18 residues. The V and J ends lost 3 bases and 0 bases respectively, with 19 bases between them. The CDR3 DNA sequence: TGTGCCAGCAGCTCTGGGACCGTCACAGGATTAGCCAAAAACATTCAGTACTTC. It translates to CASSSGTVTGLAKNIQYF.

This clonotype was counted between two and nine times. The gene calls are TRBV29-1 and TRBJ2-7; D remains ambiguous. The CDR3 loop spans 13 amino acids. Germline CDR1 reads SQVTM; CDR2 reads ANQGSEA. V lost 3 bases to trimming and J lost 2 bases, with 11 bases between them. CDR3 sequence reads: CSVEAGTPYEQYF. In DNA form, the CDR3 reads TGCAGCGTTGAGGCAGGAACCCCCTACGAGCAGTACTTC.

The V and J genes are TRBV25-1 and TRBJ2-1; 7 nucleotides align to TRBD1. V trimming: 0 bases; J trimming: 2 bases; junction bases outside the gene matches: 4. Germline CDR1 reads MGHDK; CDR2 reads SYGVNS. This CDR3 is 16 amino acids long. This CDR3 reads CASSEYKGAAYNEQFF. The CDR3 region has the DNA TGTGCCAGCAGTGAATATAAGGGGGCAGCCTACAATGAGCAGTTCTTC.

This clonotype was seen at least ten times. V usage is TRBV12-2 and J usage is TRBJ2-7. TRBV12-2 represents a pseudogene. This CDR3 region has 13 residues. CDR3 DNA: TGTGCAAGTCGCTTACTCTCGGACTACGAGCAGTACTTC. Protein sequence: CASRLLSDYEQYF.

This clonotype occurred many times. The genes are TRBV7-2 and TRBJ2-3, with a tentative D call TRBD2 (6 bases). Per the germline V gene, CDR1 is SGHTA and CDR2 is FQGNSA. The ends were cut back, 0 bases at V and 0 bases at J, with 7 bases in the middle. This CDR3 is built from 15 residues. CDR3 region: CASSLAAGSTDTQYF. Here the CDR3 DNA reads TGTGCCAGCAGCTTAGCGGCGGGGAGCACAGATACGCAGTATTTT.

In its sample, this clonotype was seen many times. The V call is TRBV6-5, the J call TRBJ2-4; 11 bases align to TRBD2. V dropped 0 bases and J dropped 8; count of bases not matched to a gene: 12. The CDR3 covers 18 residues. The V gene's germline CDR1 is MNHEY and CDR2 SVGAGI. The CDR3 coding sequence is TGTGCCAGCAGTTACTCCGCACTAGCGGGGGCCCGGGGGGACATTCAGTACTTC. It codes for CASSYSALAGARGDIQYF.

The chain links TRBV15 to TRBJ1-4; weak D call: TRBD1 (6 bases). The CDR3 is made up of 13 amino acids. The V end was cut by 3 bases, the J end by 7 bases, with 9 bases between. Germline lookup yields CDR1 LNHNV and CDR2 YYDKDF (reference sequence). The CDR3 protein is CATSSRGVEKLFF. The CDR3 DNA reads as TGTGCCACCAGCAGCAGGGGAGTTGAAAAACTGTTTTTT. The full variable domain, in which reference TRBV15 and TRBJ1-4 provide the parts outside the CDR3, is DAMVIQNPRYQVTQFGKPVTLSCSQTLNHNVMYWYQQKSSQAPKLLFHYYDKDFNNEADTPDNFQSRRPNTSFCFLDIRSPGLGDTAMYLCATSSRGVEKLFFGSGTQLSVL.

In this sample, this clonotype turned up many times. This rearrangement joins TRBV27 to TRBJ2-7; tentatively, D is TRBD1 (5 bases). The germline gives CDR1 MNHEY, CDR2 SMNVEV (reference sequence). V lost 4 bases and J 6 bases, leaving 10 bases between the germline ends. The CDR3 runs 12 residues. This CDR3 reads CASSSPGFEQYF. CDR3 sequence (DNA): TGTGCCAGCAGTTCCCCAGGGTTCGAGCAGTACTTC.

This clonotype was recorded at least ten times. The rearrangement links TRBV20-1 to TRBJ2-4; tentatively, D is TRBD1 (6 bases). V was cut by 0 bases and J by 7 bases, with 16 bases left in between. The V gene's germline CDR1 is DFQATT and CDR2 SNEGSKA (reference sequence). This CDR3 comprises 15 residues. CDR3 sequence reads: CSARDLYRAGNIQYF. The CDR3 coding sequence is TGCAGTGCTAGAGACCTATACAGGGCCGGGAACATTCAGTACTTC.

The chain links TRBV7-9 to TRBJ1-6; unclear D gene. The V end lost 5 bases, the J end lost 8 bases, and 19 bases lay between the germline ends. The CDR3 loop spans 16 amino acids. Germline V CDR1 and CDR2: SEHNR, FQNEAQ (reference sequence). CDR3 nucleotides: TGTGCCAGCAGCCGTCGTGGAGATATAAGGCATTCACCCCTCCACTTT. This gives the protein CASSRRGDIRHSPLHF.

This chain uses TRBV29-1 with TRBJ1-2; possibly TRBD1 for D (5 bases). CDR3 length: 13 amino acids. In germline, CDR1 is SQVTM, CDR2 ANQGSEA. Deletions cut 6 bases from V and 4 bases from J, with 15 bases between. DNA for the CDR3: TGCAGCGTCGATGGGACGGAAATCTATGGCTACACCTTC. Amino acids: CSVDGTEIYGYTF.

In its sample, this clonotype was seen many times. The J gene is TRBJ2-6, the V gene TRBV7-2; 9 positions match TRBD1. Trimming at V came to 1 base and at J to 3 bases, leaving 19 bases not matched to a gene. Per germline, CDR1 SGHTA and CDR2 FQGNSA. This CDR3 has 22 residues. CDR3 DNA sequence: TGTGCCAGCAGCTTAGTCGCTCCCGGGACAGGGCTTTTTACTCTTGGGGCCAACGTCCTGACTTTC. Its translation: CASSLVAPGTGLFTLGANVLTF.

V is TRBV23-1 and J is TRBJ2-3; 10 positions match TRBD2. TRBV23-1 is filed as an ORF, its function uncertain. The V and J ends lost 2 bases and 3 bases, in that order; junction bases with no gene match: 5. The CDR3 is made up of 16 amino acids. CDR3 amino acids: CASSQPLAGVTDTQYF. CDR3 DNA sequence: TGCGCCAGCAGTCAACCCCTAGCGGGGGTAACAGATACGCAGTATTTT.

This clonotype was counted between two and nine times. V is TRBV5-1 and J is TRBJ2-7; D call uncertain. CDR1 is SGHRS and CDR2 is YFSETQ in the germline V gene. V was shortened by 4 bases and J by 2 bases, with 13 bases between the two germline ends. The CDR3 length is 14 residues. The chain's CDR3 is CASSPDPGTYEQYF. DNA of the CDR3: TGCGCCAGCAGCCCGGACCCAGGAACCTACGAGCAGTACTTC.

This sequence joins TRBV7-9 and TRBJ1-5; tentative D call: TRBD1 (6 bases). This CDR3 is built from 14 residues. Looked up from germline, CDR1 is SEHNR and CDR2 is FQNEAQ (reference sequence). V lost 4 bases, J lost 5 bases, and 12 bases lay in between. The DNA of the CDR3 is TGTGCCAGCAGCTCGTGGACAGACGATCAGCCCCAGCATTTT. Translating gives CASSSWTDDQPQHF. Filled out from reference TRBV7-9 and TRBJ1-5, the complete variable domain reads DTGVSQNPRHKITKRGQNVTFRCDPISEHNRLYWYRQTLGQGPEFLTYFQNEAQLEKSRLLSDRFSAERPKGSFSTLEIQRTEQGDSAMYLCASSSWTDDQPQHFGDGTRLSIL.

This clonotype was seen more than once but under ten times. The chain recombines TRBV18 with TRBJ1-1, with TRBD1 identical over 7 bases. This CDR3 contains 14 residues. V lost 6 bases and J lost 3; bases outside the gene matches: 7. Per the germline V gene, CDR1 is KGHSH and CDR2 is LQKENI. Here the CDR3 reads CASSNRGRDTEAFF. The CDR3 DNA is TGTGCCAGCTCGAACAGGGGCCGGGACACTGAAGCTTTCTTT.